One and the same sample provided the 21 T cell receptor beta chains below, sequenced in a study of CD8 T cells in Susac syndrome. When the RNA was reverse transcribed, random hexamers were used with an input of roughly 0.5 to 1 ug. TCRdb called the immunoSEQ multiplex PCR reads again in MiXCR, with one record for every CDR3 protein. Among around 200,000 distinct CDR3 sequences listed, nearly 97% were seen once. The sample taken for sequencing was CD4+ T cells from PBMCs. All receptors derive from a human donor with Susac syndrome.

This sequence joins TRBV20-1 and TRBJ2-5; D uncertain. Between the trimmed V and J ends, which lost 3 bases and 2 bases, there was a span of 7 bases. Germline lookup yields CDR1 DFQATT and CDR2 SNEGSKA (reference sequence). The CDR3 runs 12 residues. The CDR3 spells CSASLVQETQYF. The CDR3 nucleotides are TGCAGTGCTAGTCTCGTACAAGAGACCCAGTACTTC.

This clonotype showed up just a few times. The chain combines TRBV19 with TRBJ2-3, with 9 bases lining up with TRBD2. CDR3 length equals 14 residues. V was pared by 7 bases and J by 3 bases, with 5 bases of the junction left unmatched. CDR1 and CDR2 from the germline V gene are LNHDA and SQIVND (reference sequence). The CDR3 coding sequence is TGTGCCAGTACCAGCGGGGGGATTACAGATACGCAGTATTTT. Encoded protein: CASTSGGITDTQYF.

This chain connects TRBV4-2 to TRBJ2-2, with 11 bases aligning to TRBD2. J gave up 5 bases and V 1 base, and 3 bases lay outside the gene matches. Germline V gene data show CDR1 as LGHNA and CDR2 as YNFKEQ. CDR3 length: 16 amino acids. The CDR3 loop reads CASSQALAGATGELFF. In DNA form, the CDR3 reads TGTGCCAGCAGCCAAGCACTAGCGGGGGCTACCGGGGAGCTGTTTTTT.

The CDR3 DNA reads as TGTGCCAGCAGTTTGCAGGGAATAGAGACCCAGTACTTC. Protein product: CASSLQGIETQYF. The V gene is TRBV12-3 or TRBV12-4, the J gene TRBJ2-5; tentatively, D is TRBD1 (5 bases). V dropped 3 bases and J dropped 4 bases, with 9 bases sitting between them. The CDR3 is made up of 13 amino acids.

This sequence joins TRBV6-2 or TRBV6-3 and TRBJ2-2; D is ambiguous. There are 14 residues in the CDR3. The V end was cut by 0 bases, the J end by 4 bases, with 6 bases between. Germline V lookup: CDR1 MNHEY, CDR2 SVGEGT. The CDR3 bases are TGTGCCAGCAGTTACTCGACGGCCACCGGGGAGCTGTTTTTT. Translated: CASSYSTATGELFF.

This rearrangement joins TRBV29-1 to TRBJ1-6; possibly TRBD1 for D (6 bases). Trimming cost V 6 bases and J 6 bases, with 12 bases left between them. The CDR3 loop spans 13 amino acids. Germline V gives CDR1 SQVTM, CDR2 ANQGSEA. The CDR3 DNA is TGCAGCGTGAGGGTAGGGGGTAATTCACCCCTCCACTTT. It codes for CSVRVGGNSPLHF.

This chain connects TRBV4-3 to TRBJ2-2, with D hard to call. This CDR3 contains 16 residues. Germline V lookup: CDR1 LGHNA, CDR2 YSLEER. V was trimmed by 3 bases and J by 3 bases, leaving 14 bases between them. This chain's CDR3 is CASSQQLRADTGELFF. The CDR3, as DNA: TGCGCCAGCAGCCAGCAACTCCGGGCGGACACCGGGGAGCTGTTTTTT.

This clonotype was recorded only once. The rearrangement links TRBV6-6 to TRBJ1-6; no clear D gene. Trimming stripped 4 bases from V and 7 bases from J, with 17 bases between. The germline V gene encodes CDR1 MNHNY and CDR2 SVGAGI (reference sequence). CDR3 length: 16 residues. The CDR3 sequence is CASSSSSGVFNSPLHF. The CDR3 coding sequence is TGTGCCAGCAGTTCCTCTTCCGGCGTCTTCAATTCACCCCTCCACTTT.

This chain links TRBV20-1 with TRBJ1-1; 7 positions agree with TRBD1. After removal of 2 bases from V and 6 bases from J, the junction contained 3 bases not matched to a gene. CDR3 length: 12 residues. The germline V gene encodes CDR1 DFQATT and CDR2 SNEGSKA (reference sequence). The CDR3 region has the DNA TGCAGTGCTAGACAGGGGGTCGCTGAAGCTTTCTTT. This codes for CSARQGVAEAFF.

The rearrangement joins TRBV7-3 to TRBJ2-2, with D unresolved. V lost 1 base to trimming and J lost 1 base, with 10 bases between them. CDR3 size: 16 residues. Germline CDR1 is SGHTA and CDR2 is FQGTGA. CDR3 residues: CASSLSGVGNTGELFF. The CDR3 nucleotides read TGTGCCAGCAGCTTAAGTGGGGTCGGGAACACCGGGGAGCTGTTTTTT. The variable domain in full, with the rest retrieved from reference TRBV7-3 and TRBJ2-2, is GAGVSQTPSNKVTEKGKYVELRCDPISGHTALYWYRQSLGQGPEFLIYFQGTGAADDSGLPNDRFFAVRPEGSVSTLKIQRTERGDSAVYLCASSLSGVGNTGELFFGEGSRLTVL.

The chain has TRBV3-1 and TRBJ1-1, with D unresolved. This CDR3 has 15 residues. CDR1 is LGHDT and CDR2 is YNNKEL in the germline V gene (reference sequence). Trimming left V 3 bases short and J 1 base short, with 12 bases between. The DNA for the CDR3 is TGTGCCAGCAGCCAGTTTGCCACAGCGAACACTGAAGCTTTCTTT. Protein: CASSQFATANTEAFF.

V gene TRBV27 combines with J gene TRBJ1-2; D not certain. Germline V gene sequence: CDR1 MNHEY, CDR2 SMNVEV (reference sequence). The CDR3 spans 13 residues. V lost 8 bases and J 7 bases, leaving 17 bases between the germline ends. The CDR3 DNA follows: TGTGCCAGCCCCAAGGCGGCACTCGGTGGCTACACCTTC. Translating gives CASPKAALGGYTF.

The count of this clonotype is one. The chain's CDR3 is CSAFGLAGGSDTQYF. The CDR3 coding sequence is TGCAGTGCCTTCGGACTAGCGGGGGGATCAGATACGCAGTATTTT. This sequence joins TRBV20-1 and TRBJ2-3, with 14 bases identical to TRBD2. V lost 6 bases to trimming and J lost 4 bases; unmatched junction nucleotides: 6. The CDR3 covers 15 residues. The V gene's germline CDR1 is DFQATT and CDR2 SNEGSKA (reference sequence).

The chain employs TRBV7-3 and TRBJ2-1; 12 positions match TRBD2. V gave up 2 bases and J gave up 9 bases; unmatched junction bases: 11. Germline V gene lookup returns CDR1 SGHTA and CDR2 FQGTGA. The CDR3 is made up of 17 amino acids. The CDR3, as DNA: TGTGCCAGCAGCTTACCGTCTAGCGGGGGGGCCCGAGGTGAGCAGTTCTTC. Translating it yields CASSLPSSGGARGEQFF.

V and J are TRBV16 and TRBJ2-7; unclear D gene. The CDR3 extends over 12 amino acids. Trimming removed 0 bases from V and 9 bases from J, with 9 bases in between. CDR1 is KGHSY, CDR2 FQNENV, per germline. Here the CDR3 reads CASSQSSTAQYF. CDR3 coding DNA: TGTGCCAGCAGCCAATCGTCGACGGCGCAGTACTTC.

This sequence joins TRBV14 and TRBJ2-5; no definite D call. In germline, CDR1 is SGHDN, CDR2 FVKESK. The length of the CDR3 is 11 residues. V was pared by 2 bases and J by 4 bases, with 2 bases between. The CDR3 spells CASSQTETQYF. The CDR3, as DNA: TGTGCCAGCAGCCAAACAGAGACCCAGTACTTC.

The rearrangement joins TRBV11-2 to TRBJ2-3, with D possibly TRBD2 on 6 matching bases. This CDR3 is built from 15 residues. Trimming took off 3 bases at V and 3 bases at J, with 13 bases between the two ends. CDR1 and CDR2 (germline): SGHAT, FQNNGV. The CDR3 region is CASSFSAGQTDTQYF. The DNA of the CDR3 is TGTGCCAGCAGCTTCAGCGCGGGGCAAACAGATACGCAGTATTTT.

The chain links TRBV2 to TRBJ1-6; the D is unclear. The CDR3 has 14 residues. Germline V gene sequence: CDR1 SNHLY, CDR2 FYNNEI. V lost 8 bases and J lost 4, with 12 bases in between. The CDR3 sequence: CASQGLQYNSPLHF. The CDR3 nucleotides read TGTGCCAGCCAAGGGCTGCAATATAATTCACCCCTCCACTTT.

The genes are TRBV12-5 and TRBJ2-1, with no clear D. This CDR3 is built from 12 residues. CDR1 LGHNT and CDR2 FRNRAP come from the germline V gene. Trimming pared 0 bases from V and 13 bases from J, leaving 10 bases between. CDR3 in amino acids: CASGLVKSSQFF. As DNA, the CDR3 is TGTGCTAGTGGTTTGGTAAAATCTTCCCAGTTCTTC.

The chain is built from TRBV30 and TRBJ1-3; 8 positions match TRBD1. The CDR3 loop spans 16 amino acids. Per the germline V gene, CDR1 is GTSNPN and CDR2 is SVGIG (reference sequence). Losses at the gene ends were 2 bases for V and 3 bases for J; bases not matched to a gene: 9. This CDR3 reads CAWSTGGQGYGNTIYF. The CDR3 DNA reads TGTGCCTGGAGTACTGGAGGACAGGGCTATGGAAACACCATATATTTT. Based on the CDR3 plus reference TRBV30 and TRBJ1-3, the full variable domain is SQTIHQWPATLVQPVGSPLSLECTVEGTSNPNLYWYRQAAGRGLQLLFYSVGIGQISSEVPQNLSASRPQDRQFILSSKKLLLSDSGFYLCAWSTGGQGYGNTIYFGEGSWLTVV.

This clonotype was counted once. The V gene is TRBV20-1, the J gene TRBJ1-5; D gene uncertain. Trimming cost V 5 bases and J 5 bases, with 13 bases left between them. This CDR3 comprises 13 residues. Germline V gene sequence: CDR1 DFQATT, CDR2 SNEGSKA (reference sequence). The CDR3 region has the DNA TGCAGTGCTTATACTTCGGGTGATCAGCCCCAGCATTTT. It codes for CSAYTSGDQPQHF.